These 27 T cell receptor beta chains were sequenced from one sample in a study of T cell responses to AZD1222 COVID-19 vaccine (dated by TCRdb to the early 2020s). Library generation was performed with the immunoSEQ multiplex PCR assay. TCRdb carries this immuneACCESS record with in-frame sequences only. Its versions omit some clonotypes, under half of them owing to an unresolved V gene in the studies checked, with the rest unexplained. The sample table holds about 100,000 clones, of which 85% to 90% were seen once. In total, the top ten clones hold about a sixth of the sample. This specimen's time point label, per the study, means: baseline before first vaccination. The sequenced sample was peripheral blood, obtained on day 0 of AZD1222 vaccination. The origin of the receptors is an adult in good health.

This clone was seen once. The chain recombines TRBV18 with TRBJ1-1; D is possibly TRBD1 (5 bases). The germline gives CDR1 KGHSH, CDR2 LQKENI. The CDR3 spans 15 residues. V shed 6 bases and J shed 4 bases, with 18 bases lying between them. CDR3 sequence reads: CASSRGSRESTEAFF. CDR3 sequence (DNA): TGTGCCAGCTCCCGGGGGAGCAGGGAGTCCACTGAAGCTTTCTTT.

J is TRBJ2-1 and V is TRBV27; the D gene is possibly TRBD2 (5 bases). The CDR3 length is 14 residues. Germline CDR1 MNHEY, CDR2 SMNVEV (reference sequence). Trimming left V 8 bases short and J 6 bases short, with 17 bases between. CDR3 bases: TGTGCCAGCGGACTCCCTGGCAGTGTCAATGAGCAGTTCTTC. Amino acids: CASGLPGSVNEQFF.

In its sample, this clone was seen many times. In nucleotides, the CDR3 is TGCGCCAGCAGCTTTGGCGGGAGTGTCGTCGAGCAGTACTTC. Translation: CASSFGGSVVEQYF. The V gene is TRBV5-1, the J gene TRBJ2-7; 7 bases match TRBD2. This CDR3 region has 14 residues. Germline V gene sequence: CDR1 SGHRS, CDR2 YFSETQ. The junction had 8 bases not matched to a gene; V was cut back by 2 bases and J by 6 bases.

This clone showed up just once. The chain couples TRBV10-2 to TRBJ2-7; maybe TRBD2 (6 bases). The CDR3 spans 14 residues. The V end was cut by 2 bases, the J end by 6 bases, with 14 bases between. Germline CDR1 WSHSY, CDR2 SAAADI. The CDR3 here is CASSETGVIGEQYF. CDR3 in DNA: TGCGCCAGCAGTGAGACGGGGGTAATTGGCGAGCAGTACTTC.

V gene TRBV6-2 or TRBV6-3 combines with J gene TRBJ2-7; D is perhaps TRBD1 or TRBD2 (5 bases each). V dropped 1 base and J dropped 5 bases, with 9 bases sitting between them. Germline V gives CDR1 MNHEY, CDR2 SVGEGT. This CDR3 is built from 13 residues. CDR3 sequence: CASSYFGTHEQYF. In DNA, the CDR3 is TGTGCCAGCAGTTACTTCGGGACCCACGAGCAGTACTTC.

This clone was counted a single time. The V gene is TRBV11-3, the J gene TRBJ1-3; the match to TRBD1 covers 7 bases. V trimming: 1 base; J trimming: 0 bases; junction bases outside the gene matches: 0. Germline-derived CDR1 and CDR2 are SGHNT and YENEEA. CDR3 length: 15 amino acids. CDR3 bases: TGTGCCAGCAGCTTAGGGGACAGCTCTGGAAACACCATATATTTT. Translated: CASSLGDSSGNTIYF.

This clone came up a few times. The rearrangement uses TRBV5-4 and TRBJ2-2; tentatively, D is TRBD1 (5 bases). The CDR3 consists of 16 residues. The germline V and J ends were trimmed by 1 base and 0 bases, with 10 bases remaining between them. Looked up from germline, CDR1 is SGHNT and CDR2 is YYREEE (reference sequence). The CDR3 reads CASSLSRTSNTGELFF. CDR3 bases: TGTGCCAGCAGCTTGAGTCGGACATCGAACACCGGGGAGCTGTTTTTT.

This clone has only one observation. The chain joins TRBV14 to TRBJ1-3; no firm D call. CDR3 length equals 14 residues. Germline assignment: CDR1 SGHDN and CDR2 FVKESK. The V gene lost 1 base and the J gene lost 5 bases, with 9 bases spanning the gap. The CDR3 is CASSQVMKRNTIYF. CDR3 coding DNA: TGTGCCAGCAGCCAAGTCATGAAAAGAAACACCATATATTTT. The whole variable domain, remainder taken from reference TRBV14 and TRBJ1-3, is EAGVTQFPSHSVIEKGQTVTLRCDPISGHDNLYWYRRVMGKEIKFLLHFVKESKQDESGMPNNRFLAERTGGTYSTLKVQPAELEDSGVYFCASSQVMKRNTIYFGEGSWLTVV.

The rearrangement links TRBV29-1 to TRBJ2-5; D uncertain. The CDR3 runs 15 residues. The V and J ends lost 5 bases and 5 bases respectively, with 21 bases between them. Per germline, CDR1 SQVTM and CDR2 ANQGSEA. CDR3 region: CSVFVPDDWRETQYF. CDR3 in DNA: TGCAGCGTTTTCGTGCCGGACGATTGGCGGGAGACCCAGTACTTC. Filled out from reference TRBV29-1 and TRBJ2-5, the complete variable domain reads SAVISQKPSRDICQRGTSLTIQCQVDSQVTMMFWYRQQPGQSLTLIATANQGSEATYESGFVIDKFPISRPNLTFSTLTVSNMSPEDSSIYLCSVFVPDDWRETQYFGPGTRLLVL.

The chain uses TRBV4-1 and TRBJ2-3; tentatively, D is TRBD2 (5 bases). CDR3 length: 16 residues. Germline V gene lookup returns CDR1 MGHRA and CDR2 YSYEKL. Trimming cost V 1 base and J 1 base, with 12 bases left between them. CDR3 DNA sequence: TGCGCCAGCAGCCAAGGGCCGGGATCCGGCACAGATACGCAGTATTTT. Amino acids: CASSQGPGSGTDTQYF.

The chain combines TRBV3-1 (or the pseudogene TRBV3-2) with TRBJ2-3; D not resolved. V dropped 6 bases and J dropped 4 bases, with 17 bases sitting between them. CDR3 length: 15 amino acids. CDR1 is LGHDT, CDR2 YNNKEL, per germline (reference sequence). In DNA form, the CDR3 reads TGTGCCAGCAGTCGATCCGGGCAGGCAGCAGATACGCAGTATTTT. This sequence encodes CASSRSGQAADTQYF.

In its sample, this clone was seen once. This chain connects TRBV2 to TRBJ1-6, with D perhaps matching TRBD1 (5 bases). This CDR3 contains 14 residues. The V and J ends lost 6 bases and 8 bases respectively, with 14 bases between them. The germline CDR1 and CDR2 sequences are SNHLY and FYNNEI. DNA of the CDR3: TGTGCCAGCAGGGATGGCACGGGGCATTCACCCCTCCACTTT. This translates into CASRDGTGHSPLHF. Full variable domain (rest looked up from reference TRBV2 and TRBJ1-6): EPEVTQTPSHQVTQMGQEVILRCVPISNHLYFYWYRQILGQKVEFLVSFYNNEISEKSEIFDDQFSVERPDGSNFTLKIRSTKLEDSAMYFCASRDGTGHSPLHFGNGTRLTVT.

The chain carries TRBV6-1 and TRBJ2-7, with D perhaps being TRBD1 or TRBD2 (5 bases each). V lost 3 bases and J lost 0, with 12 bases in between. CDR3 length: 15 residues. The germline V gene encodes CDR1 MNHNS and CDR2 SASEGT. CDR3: CASSEGPGSSYEQYF. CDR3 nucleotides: TGTGCCAGCAGTGAGGGACCGGGAAGCTCCTACGAGCAGTACTTC.

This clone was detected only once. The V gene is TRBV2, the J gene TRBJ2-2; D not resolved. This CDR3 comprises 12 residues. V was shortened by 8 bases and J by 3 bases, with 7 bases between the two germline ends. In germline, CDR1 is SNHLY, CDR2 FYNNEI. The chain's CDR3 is CASGRDTGELFF. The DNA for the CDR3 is TGTGCCAGCGGTCGGGACACCGGGGAGCTGTTTTTT. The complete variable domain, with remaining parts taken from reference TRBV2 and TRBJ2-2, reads EPEVTQTPSHQVTQMGQEVILRCVPISNHLYFYWYRQILGQKVEFLVSFYNNEISEKSEIFDDQFSVERPDGSNFTLKIRSTKLEDSAMYFCASGRDTGELFFGEGSRLTVL.

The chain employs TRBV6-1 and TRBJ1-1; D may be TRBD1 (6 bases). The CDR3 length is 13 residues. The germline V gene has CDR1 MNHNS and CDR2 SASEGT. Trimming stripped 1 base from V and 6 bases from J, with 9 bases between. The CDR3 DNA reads TGTGCCAGCAGTGAAGTGGGGGGCTCTGAAGCTTTCTTT. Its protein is CASSEVGGSEAFF.

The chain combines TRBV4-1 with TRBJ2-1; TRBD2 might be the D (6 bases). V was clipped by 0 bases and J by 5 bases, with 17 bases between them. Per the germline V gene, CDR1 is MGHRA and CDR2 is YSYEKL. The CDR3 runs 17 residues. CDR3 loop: CASSQDQRRLGDNEQFF. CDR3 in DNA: TGCGCCAGCAGCCAAGATCAGAGGAGACTAGGGGACAATGAGCAGTTCTTC.

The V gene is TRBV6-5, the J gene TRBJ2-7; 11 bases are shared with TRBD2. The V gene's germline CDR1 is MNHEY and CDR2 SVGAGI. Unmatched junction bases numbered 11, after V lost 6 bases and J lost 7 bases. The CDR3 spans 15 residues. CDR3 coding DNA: TGTGCCAGCAGCGCCGGGACTAGCGGCGCTGGGGAGCAGTACTTC. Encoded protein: CASSAGTSGAGEQYF.

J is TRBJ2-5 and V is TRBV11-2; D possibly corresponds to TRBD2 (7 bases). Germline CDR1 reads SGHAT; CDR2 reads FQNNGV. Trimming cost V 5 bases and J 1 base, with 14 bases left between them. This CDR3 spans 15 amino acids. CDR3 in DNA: TGTGCCAGCAGCCCCAGTCGGGGGGCCCAAGAGACCCAGTACTTC. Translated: CASSPSRGAQETQYF.

This CDR3 is CASSFDRARYEAFF. CDR3 coding DNA: TGTGCCAGCAGCTTCGACAGGGCCCGGTACGAAGCTTTCTTT. The gene calls are TRBV11-2 and TRBJ1-1; TRBD1 agrees at 7 bases. The CDR3 contains 14 residues. V was clipped by 3 bases and J by 8 bases; unmatched bases: 9. Looked up from germline, CDR1 is SGHAT and CDR2 is FQNNGV.

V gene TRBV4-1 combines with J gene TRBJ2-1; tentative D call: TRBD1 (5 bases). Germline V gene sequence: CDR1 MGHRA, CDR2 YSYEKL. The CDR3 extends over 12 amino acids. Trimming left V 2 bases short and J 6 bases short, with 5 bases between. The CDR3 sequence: CASSQQGNEQFF. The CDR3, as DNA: TGCGCCAGCAGCCAACAGGGCAATGAGCAGTTCTTC.

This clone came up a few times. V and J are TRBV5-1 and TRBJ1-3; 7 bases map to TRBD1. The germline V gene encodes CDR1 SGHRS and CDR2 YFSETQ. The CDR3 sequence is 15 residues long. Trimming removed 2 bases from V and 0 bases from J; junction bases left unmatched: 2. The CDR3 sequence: CASSFGTDSGNTIYF. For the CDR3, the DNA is TGCGCCAGCAGCTTCGGGACAGACTCTGGAAACACCATATATTTT. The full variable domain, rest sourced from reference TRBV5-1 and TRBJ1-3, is KAGVTQTPRYLIKTRGQQVTLSCSPISGHRSVSWYQQTPGQGLQFLFEYFSETQRNKGNFPGRFSGRQFSNSRSEMNVSTLELGDSALYLCASSFGTDSGNTIYFGEGSWLTVV.

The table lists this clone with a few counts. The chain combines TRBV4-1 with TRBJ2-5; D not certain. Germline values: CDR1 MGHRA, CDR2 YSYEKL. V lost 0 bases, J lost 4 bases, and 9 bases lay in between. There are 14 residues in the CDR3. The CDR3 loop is CASSQDGRRETQYF. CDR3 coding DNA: TGCGCCAGCAGCCAAGATGGTCGGAGAGAGACCCAGTACTTC.

The CDR3 protein is CASSQGTGAHYSNQPQHF. The CDR3 DNA is TGTGCCAGCAGCCAGGGGACAGGGGCACACTATAGCAATCAGCCCCAGCATTTT. This chain connects TRBV28 to TRBJ1-5, with TRBD1 identical over 10 bases. The CDR3 extends over 18 amino acids. Per germline, CDR1 MDHEN and CDR2 SYDVKM. V was clipped by 6 bases and J by 0 bases; unmatched bases: 11.

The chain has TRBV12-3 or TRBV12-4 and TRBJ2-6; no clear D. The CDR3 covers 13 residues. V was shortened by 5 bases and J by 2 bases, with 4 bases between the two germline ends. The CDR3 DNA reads TGTGCCAGCAGTAACACTGGGGCCAACGTCCTGACTTTC. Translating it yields CASSNTGANVLTF.

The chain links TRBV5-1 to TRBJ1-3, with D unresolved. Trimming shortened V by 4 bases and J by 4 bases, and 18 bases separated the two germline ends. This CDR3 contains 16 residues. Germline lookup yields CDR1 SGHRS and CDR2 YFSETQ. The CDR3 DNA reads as TGCGCCAGCAGCCCCCTAAACGGCTTTGCAGGAAACACCATATATTTT. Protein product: CASSPLNGFAGNTIYF.

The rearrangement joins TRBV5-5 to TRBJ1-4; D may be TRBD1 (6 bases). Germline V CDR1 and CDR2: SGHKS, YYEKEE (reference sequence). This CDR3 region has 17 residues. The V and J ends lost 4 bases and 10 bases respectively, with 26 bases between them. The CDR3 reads CASSGAPRGARGGKLFF. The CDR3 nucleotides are TGTGCCAGCAGCGGGGCCCCCCGGGGGGCCCGTGGTGGAAAACTGTTTTTT.

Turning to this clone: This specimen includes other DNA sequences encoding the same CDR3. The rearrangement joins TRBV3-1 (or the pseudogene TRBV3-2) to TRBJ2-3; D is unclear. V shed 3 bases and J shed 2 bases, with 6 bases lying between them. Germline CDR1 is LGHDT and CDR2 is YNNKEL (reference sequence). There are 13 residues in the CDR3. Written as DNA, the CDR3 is TGTGCCAGCAGCCAGGTCAACACAGATACGCAGTATTTT. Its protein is CASSQVNTDTQYF.